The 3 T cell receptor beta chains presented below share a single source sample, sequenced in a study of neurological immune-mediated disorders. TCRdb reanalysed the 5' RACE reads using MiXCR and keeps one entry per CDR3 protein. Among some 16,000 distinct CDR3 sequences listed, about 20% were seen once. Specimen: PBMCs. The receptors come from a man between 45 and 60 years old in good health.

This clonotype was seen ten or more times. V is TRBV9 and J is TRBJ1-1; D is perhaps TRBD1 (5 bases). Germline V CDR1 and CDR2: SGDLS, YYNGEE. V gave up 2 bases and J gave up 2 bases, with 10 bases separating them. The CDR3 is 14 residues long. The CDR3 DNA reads TGTGCCAGCAGCGTCGGGACCGGTAACACTGAAGCTTTCTTT. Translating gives CASSVGTGNTEAFF.

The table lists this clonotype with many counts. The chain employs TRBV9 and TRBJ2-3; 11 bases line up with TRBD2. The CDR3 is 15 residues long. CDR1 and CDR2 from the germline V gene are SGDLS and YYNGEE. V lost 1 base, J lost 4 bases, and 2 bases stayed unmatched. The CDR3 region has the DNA TGTGCCAGCAGCGTACTAGCGGGAGGAGCAGATACGCAGTATTTT. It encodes CASSVLAGGADTQYF.

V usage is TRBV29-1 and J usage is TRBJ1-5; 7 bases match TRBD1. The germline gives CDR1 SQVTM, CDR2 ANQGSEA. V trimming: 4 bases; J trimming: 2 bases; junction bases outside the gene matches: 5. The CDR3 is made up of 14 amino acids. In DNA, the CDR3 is TGCAGCGTTGGGGACAGACGGGGCAATCAGCCCCAGCATTTT. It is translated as CSVGDRRGNQPQHF.